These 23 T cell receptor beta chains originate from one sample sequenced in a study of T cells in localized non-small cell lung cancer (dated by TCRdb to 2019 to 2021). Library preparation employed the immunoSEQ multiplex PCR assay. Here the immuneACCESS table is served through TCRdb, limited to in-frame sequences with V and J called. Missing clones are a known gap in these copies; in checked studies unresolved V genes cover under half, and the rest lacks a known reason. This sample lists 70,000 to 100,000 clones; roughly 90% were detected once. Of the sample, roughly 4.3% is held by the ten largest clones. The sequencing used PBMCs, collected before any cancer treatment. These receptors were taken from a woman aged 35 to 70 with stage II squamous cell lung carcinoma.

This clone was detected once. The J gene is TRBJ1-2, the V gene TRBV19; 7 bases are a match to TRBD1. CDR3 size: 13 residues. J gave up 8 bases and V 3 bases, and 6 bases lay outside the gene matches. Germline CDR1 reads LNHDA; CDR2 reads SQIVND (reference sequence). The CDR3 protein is CASSIDRAEGYTF. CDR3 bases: TGTGCCAGTAGTATTGACAGGGCAGAAGGCTACACCTTC.

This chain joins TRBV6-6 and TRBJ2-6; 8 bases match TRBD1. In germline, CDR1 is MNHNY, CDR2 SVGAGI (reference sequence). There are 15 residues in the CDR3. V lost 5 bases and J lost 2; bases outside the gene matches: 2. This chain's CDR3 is CASSLQGAGANVLTF. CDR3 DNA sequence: TGTGCCAGCAGTCTACAGGGGGCTGGGGCCAACGTCCTGACTTTC.

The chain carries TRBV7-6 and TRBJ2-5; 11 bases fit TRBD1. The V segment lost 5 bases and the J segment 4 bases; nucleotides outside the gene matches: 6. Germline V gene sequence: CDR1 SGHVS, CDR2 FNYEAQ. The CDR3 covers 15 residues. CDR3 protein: CASSRSGTGGETQYF. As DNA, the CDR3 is TGTGCCAGCAGCCGATCCGGGACAGGGGGAGAGACCCAGTACTTC.

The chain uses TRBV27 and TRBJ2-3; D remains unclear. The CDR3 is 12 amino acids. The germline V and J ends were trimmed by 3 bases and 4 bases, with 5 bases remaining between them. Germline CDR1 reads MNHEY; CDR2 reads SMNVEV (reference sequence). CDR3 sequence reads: CASSFLSDTQYF. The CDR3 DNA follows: TGTGCCAGCAGTTTCTTATCAGATACGCAGTATTTT.

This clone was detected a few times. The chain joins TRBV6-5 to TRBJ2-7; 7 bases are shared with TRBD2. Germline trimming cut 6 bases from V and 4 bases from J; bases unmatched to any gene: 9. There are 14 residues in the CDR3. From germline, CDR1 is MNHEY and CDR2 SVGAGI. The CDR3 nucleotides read TGTGCCAGCAGGGGGACTAAAAACACGTACGAGCAGTACTTC. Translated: CASRGTKNTYEQYF.

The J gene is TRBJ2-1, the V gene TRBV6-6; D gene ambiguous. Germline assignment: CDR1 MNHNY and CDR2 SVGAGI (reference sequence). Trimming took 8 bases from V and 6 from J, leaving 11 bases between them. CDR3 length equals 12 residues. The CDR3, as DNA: TGTGCCAGCCGCAACGCTGTCAATGAGCAGTTCTTC. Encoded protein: CASRNAVNEQFF.

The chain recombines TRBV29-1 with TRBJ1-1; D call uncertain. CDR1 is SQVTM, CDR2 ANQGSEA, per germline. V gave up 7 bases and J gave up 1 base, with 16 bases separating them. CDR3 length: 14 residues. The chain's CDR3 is CSGYTSAGNTEAFF. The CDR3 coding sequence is TGCAGCGGATATACCTCGGCAGGGAACACTGAAGCTTTCTTT. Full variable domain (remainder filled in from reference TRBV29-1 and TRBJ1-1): SAVISQKPSRDICQRGTSLTIQCQVDSQVTMMFWYRQQPGQSLTLIATANQGSEATYESGFVIDKFPISRPNLTFSTLTVSNMSPEDSSIYLCSGYTSAGNTEAFFGQGTRLTVV.

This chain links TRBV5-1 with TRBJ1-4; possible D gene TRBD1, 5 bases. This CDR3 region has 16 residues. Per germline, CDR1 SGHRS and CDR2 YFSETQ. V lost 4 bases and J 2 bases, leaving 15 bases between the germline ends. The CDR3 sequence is CASSLRGESTNEKLFF. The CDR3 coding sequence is TGCGCCAGCAGCCTACGAGGGGAGTCCACTAATGAAAAACTGTTTTTT.

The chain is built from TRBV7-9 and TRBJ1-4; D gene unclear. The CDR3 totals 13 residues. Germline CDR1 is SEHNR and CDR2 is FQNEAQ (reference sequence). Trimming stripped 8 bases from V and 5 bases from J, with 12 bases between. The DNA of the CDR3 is TGTGCCAGCGGAGGACGTCTAAATGAAAAACTGTTTTTT. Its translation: CASGGRLNEKLFF.

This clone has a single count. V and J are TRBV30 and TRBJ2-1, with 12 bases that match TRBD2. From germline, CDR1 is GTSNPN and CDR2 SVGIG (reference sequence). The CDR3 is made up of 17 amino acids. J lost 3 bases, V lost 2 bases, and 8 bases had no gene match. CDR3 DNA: TGTGCCTGGAGTCCGCCTAGCGGGAGGGCCCGCTACAATGAGCAGTTCTTC. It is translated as CAWSPPSGRARYNEQFF.

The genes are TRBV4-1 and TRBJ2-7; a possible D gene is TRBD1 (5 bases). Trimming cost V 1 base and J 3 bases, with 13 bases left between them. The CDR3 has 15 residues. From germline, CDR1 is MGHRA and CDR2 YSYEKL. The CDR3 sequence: CASSQVWVDNYEQYF. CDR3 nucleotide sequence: TGCGCCAGCAGCCAAGTTTGGGTGGACAACTACGAGCAGTACTTC.

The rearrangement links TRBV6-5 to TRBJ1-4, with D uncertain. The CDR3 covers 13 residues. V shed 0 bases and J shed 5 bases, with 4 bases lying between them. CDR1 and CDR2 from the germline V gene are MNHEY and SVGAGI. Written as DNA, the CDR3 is TGTGCCAGCAGTTACTCCCCCAATGAAAAACTGTTTTTT. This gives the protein CASSYSPNEKLFF.

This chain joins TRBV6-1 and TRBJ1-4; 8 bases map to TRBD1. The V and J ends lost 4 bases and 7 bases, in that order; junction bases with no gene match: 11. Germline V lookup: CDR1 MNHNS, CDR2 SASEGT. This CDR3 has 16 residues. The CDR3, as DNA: TGTGCCAGCAGTGGAGAAAGAGGACAGGGTCGTGAAAAACTGTTTTTT. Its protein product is CASSGERGQGREKLFF.

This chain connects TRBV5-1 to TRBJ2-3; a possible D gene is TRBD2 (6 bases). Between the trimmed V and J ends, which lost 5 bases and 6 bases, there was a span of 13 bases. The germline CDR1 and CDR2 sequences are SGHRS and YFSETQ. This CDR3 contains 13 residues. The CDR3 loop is CASRNAGMDTQYF. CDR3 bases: TGCGCCAGCAGAAACGCGGGAATGGATACGCAGTATTTT.

The CDR3 DNA reads as TGTGCCAGTCGACTAGCGGGAGGTCAAGAGCAGTACTTC. This encodes CASRLAGGQEQYF. The chain is built from TRBV19 and TRBJ2-7; 13 bases are shared with TRBD2. Germline CDR1 reads LNHDA; CDR2 reads SQIVND (reference sequence). This CDR3 is built from 13 residues. J gave up 7 bases and V 8 bases, and 5 bases lay outside the gene matches.

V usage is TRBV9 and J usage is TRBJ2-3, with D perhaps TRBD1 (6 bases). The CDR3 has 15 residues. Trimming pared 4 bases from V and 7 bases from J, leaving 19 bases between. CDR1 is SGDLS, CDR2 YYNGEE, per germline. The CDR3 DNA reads TGTGCCAGCAGCTCAGACGGACAGCCCCCAAATACGCAGTATTTT. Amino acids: CASSSDGQPPNTQYF.

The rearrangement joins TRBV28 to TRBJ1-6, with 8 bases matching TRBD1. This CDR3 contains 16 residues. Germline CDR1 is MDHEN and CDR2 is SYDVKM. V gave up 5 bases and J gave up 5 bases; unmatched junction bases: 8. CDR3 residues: CASSPRGQGNNSPLHF. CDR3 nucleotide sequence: TGTGCCAGCAGTCCGCGTGGACAGGGCAATAATTCACCCCTCCACTTT.

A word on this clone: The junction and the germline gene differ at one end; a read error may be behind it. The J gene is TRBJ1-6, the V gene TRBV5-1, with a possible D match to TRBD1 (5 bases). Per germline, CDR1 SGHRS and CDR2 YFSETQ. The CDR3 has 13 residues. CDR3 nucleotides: TGCGCCAGCAGATTGGGGCCCAATTCACCCCTCCACTTT. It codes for CASRLGPNSPLHF.

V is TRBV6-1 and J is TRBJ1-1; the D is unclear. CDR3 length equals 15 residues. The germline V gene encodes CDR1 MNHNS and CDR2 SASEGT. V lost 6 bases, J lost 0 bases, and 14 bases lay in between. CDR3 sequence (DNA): TGTGCCAGCAGCGCCTTAGTGACTTTGAACACTGAAGCTTTCTTT. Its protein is CASSALVTLNTEAFF.

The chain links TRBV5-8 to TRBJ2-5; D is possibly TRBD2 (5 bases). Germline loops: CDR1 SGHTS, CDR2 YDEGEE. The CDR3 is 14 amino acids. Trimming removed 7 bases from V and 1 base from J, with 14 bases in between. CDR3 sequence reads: CASGNGMTQETQYF. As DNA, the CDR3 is TGTGCCAGCGGGAACGGGATGACCCAAGAGACCCAGTACTTC.

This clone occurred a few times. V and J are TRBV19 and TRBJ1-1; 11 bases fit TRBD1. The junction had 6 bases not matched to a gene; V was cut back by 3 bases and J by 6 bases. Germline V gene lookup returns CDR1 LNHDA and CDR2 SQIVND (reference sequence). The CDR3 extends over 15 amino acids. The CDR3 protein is CASSILPGQGAEAFF. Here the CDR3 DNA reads TGTGCCAGTAGTATTCTACCGGGACAGGGGGCTGAAGCTTTCTTT.

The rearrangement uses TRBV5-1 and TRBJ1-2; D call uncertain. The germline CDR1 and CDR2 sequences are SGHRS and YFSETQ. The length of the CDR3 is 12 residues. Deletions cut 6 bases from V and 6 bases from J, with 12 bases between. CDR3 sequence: CASTPDWDGYTF. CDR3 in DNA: TGCGCCAGCACTCCGGACTGGGATGGCTACACCTTC.

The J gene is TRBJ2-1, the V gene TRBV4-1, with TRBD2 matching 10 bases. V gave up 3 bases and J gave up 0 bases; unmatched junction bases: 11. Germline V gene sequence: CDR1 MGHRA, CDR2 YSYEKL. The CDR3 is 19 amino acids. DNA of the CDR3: TGCGCCAGCAGCCATAAGGCTAGCGGGGGTCAGAGCTCCTACAATGAGCAGTTCTTC. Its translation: CASSHKASGGQSSYNEQFF.